A single sample gave rise to the 3 T cell receptor beta chains below, sequenced in a study of blood T cell repertoires in COVID-19 (dated by TCRdb to 2018 to 2021). The library was generated by the immunoSEQ multiplex PCR assay. The table comes from immuneACCESS by way of TCRdb, which keeps in-frame sequences with V and J called. Part of the clones is missing from these tables; in studies checked, under half for an unresolved V gene and the rest for unknown reasons. Present in this sample are about 160,000 clones, approximately 81% of which were seen just once. The ten most abundant clones make up more than 5% of the sample. Sequenced sample: peripheral blood. The receptors were gathered from a woman between 45 and 65 years old with COVID-19, enrolled during active disease.

In its sample, this clone was seen a few times. The rearrangement uses TRBV21-1 and TRBJ2-3; the table assigns TRBD1, which was not confirmed against the DNA. TRBV21-1 is marked as a pseudogene. The CDR3 runs 15 residues. The CDR3 sequence is CASETGGRDTDTQYF. The CDR3, as DNA: TGTGCCAGCGAGACAGGGGGCCGGGACACAGATACGCAGTATTTT.

The chain uses TRBV5-6 and TRBJ1-2, with a weak D call TRBD1 (5 bases). CDR1 SGHDT and CDR2 YYEEEE come from the germline V gene. CDR3 size: 11 residues. Trimming removed 2 bases from V and 8 bases from J, with 7 bases in between. CDR3 in amino acids: CASSFSGGYTF. In DNA form, the CDR3 reads TGTGCCAGCAGCTTTTCAGGGGGCTACACCTTC. Full variable domain (missing parts from reference TRBV5-6 and TRBJ1-2): DAGVTQSPTHLIKTRGQQVTLRCSPKSGHDTVSWYQQALGQGPQFIFQYYEEEERQRGNFPDRFSGHQFPNYSSELNVNALLLGDSALYLCASSFSGGYTFGSGTRLTVV.

The chain combines TRBV6-5 with TRBJ1-6, with D unclear. Per germline, CDR1 MNHEY and CDR2 SVGAGI. The CDR3 has 14 residues. Trimming removed 5 bases at V and 7 bases at J, with 12 bases between. This CDR3 is CASSPSTENSPLHF. As DNA, the CDR3 is TGTGCCAGCAGTCCCTCAACTGAAAATTCACCCCTCCACTTT.